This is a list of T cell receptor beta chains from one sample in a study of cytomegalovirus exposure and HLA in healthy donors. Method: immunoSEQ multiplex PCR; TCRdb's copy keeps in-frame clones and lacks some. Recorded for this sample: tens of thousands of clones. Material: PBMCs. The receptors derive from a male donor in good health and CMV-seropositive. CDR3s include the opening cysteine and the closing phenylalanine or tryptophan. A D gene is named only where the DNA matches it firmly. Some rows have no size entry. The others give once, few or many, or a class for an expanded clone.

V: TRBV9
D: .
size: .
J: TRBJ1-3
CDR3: CASNPGLGNTIYF
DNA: TGTGCCAGCAACCCGGGACTTGGAAACACCATATATTTT

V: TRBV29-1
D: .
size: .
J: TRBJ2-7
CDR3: CSVSLMSSHEQYF
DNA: TGCAGCGTTTCATTAATGAGTTCCCACGAGCAGTACTTC

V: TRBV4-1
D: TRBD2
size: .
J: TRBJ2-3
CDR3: CASSSPAGGPTDTQYF
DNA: TGCGCCAGCAGTTCTCCTGCGGGAGGGCCGACAGATACGCAGTATTTT

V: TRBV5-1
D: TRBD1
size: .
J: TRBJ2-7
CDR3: CASSHGTGTLYEQYF
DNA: TGCGCCAGCAGCCACGGGACAGGGACCCTCTACGAGCAGTACTTC

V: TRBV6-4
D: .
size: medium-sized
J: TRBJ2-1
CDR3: CASSERDGHYNEQFF
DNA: TGTGCCAGCAGTGAGCGGGATGGGCATTACAATGAGCAGTTCTTC

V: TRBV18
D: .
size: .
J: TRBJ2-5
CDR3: CASSLFRDQLGGETQYF
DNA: TGTGCCAGCTCACTCTTCCGGGACCAGCTGGGGGGAGAGACCCAGTACTTC

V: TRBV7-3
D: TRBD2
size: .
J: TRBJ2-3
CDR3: CASSLSGSPDTQYF
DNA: TGTGCCAGCAGCCTAAGCGGGAGCCCTGATACGCAGTATTTT

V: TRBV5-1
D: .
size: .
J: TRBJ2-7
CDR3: CASSSRQVRGEQYF
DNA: TGCGCCAGCAGCTCTCGACAGGTCCGGGGCGAGCAGTACTTC

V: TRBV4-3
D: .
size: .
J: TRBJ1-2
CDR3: CASSQDFGTGKSGGYTF
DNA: TGCGCCAGCAGCCAAGATTTCGGTACAGGGAAAAGCGGTGGCTACACCTTC

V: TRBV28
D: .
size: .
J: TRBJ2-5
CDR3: CASSQGGEETQYF
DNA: TGTGCCAGCAGCCAGGGTGGGGAAGAGACCCAGTACTTC

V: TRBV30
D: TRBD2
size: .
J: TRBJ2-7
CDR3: CAWTAGGYEQYF
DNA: TGTGCCTGGACAGCGGGAGGATACGAGCAGTACTTC

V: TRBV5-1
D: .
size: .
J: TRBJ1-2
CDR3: CASSLVAGTGNYGYTF
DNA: TGCGCCAGCAGCTTGGTTGCGGGAACGGGTAACTATGGCTACACCTTC

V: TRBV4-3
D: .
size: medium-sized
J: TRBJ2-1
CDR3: CASSQEARAGDNEQFF
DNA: TGCGCCAGCAGCCAAGAAGCCAGGGCCGGCGACAATGAGCAGTTCTTC

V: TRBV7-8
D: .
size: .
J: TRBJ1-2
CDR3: CASSLTGVPPNYGYTF
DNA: TGTGCCAGCAGCTTAACCGGAGTCCCTCCTAACTATGGCTACACCTTC

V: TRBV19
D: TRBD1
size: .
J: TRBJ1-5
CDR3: CASSMGQGWGQPQHF
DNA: TGTGCCAGTAGTATGGGACAGGGATGGGGTCAGCCCCAGCATTTT

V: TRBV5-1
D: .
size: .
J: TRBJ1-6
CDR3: CASSLMTNGDSPLHF
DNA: TGCGCCAGCAGCCTCATGACTAACGGAGATTCACCCCTCCACTTT

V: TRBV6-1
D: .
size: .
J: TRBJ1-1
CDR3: CASSGIPGVTEAFF
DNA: TGTGCCAGCAGTGGGATTCCAGGGGTCACTGAAGCTTTCTTT

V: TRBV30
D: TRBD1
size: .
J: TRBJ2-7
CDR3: CAGRGQDAYEQYF
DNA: TGTGCTGGCAGAGGACAGGACGCCTACGAGCAGTACTTC

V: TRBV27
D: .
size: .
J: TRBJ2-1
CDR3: CASSLSRVSDNEQFF
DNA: TGTGCCAGCAGTTTATCCCGCGTGAGCGACAATGAGCAGTTCTTC

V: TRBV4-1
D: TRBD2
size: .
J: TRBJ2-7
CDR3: CASSQDMEGLAGGSSYEQYF
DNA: TGCGCCAGCAGCCAAGATATGGAAGGACTAGCGGGGGGCAGCTCCTACGAGCAGTACTTC

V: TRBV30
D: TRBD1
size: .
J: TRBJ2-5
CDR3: CAWRVTWRPGGQETQYF
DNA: TGTGCCTGGAGGGTGACTTGGCGGCCAGGGGGCCAAGAGACCCAGTACTTC

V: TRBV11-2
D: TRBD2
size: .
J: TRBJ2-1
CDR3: CASSSPGGGQDEQFF
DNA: TGTGCCAGCAGCTCCCCCGGGGGGGGCCAGGATGAGCAGTTCTTC